Following are 16 T cell receptor beta chains from one sample sequenced in a study of blood T cells in healthy people across ages. With a J-beta primer mix and a sample-barcoded 5' primer, a second PCR ran roughly 6 to 11 cycles. TCRdb reanalysed the 5' RACE reads using MiXCR and keeps one entry per CDR3 protein. The sample holds around 870,000 distinct CDR3 sequences, roughly 26% seen once. The specimen was blood. All receptors come from a woman of 80 years or more in good health.

This clonotype was counted only a few times. The chain is built from TRBV24-1 and TRBJ2-4; D perhaps matches TRBD2 (6 bases). Germline V gives CDR1 KGHDR, CDR2 SFDVKD. The CDR3 spans 15 residues. The V gene lost 7 bases and the J gene lost 7 bases, with 19 bases spanning the gap. CDR3 DNA sequence: TGTGCCACCAGCGAGCCCGCCGCCCGGGGGAACATTCAGTACTTC. Residues: CATSEPAARGNIQYF.

This clonotype occurred a few times. This chain uses TRBV27 with TRBJ1-1; no clear D gene. The CDR3 has 13 amino acids. Germline CDR1 reads MNHEY; CDR2 reads SMNVEV (reference sequence). V dropped 2 bases and J dropped 4 bases, with 8 bases sitting between them. CDR3 protein: CASSLRGGTEAFF. CDR3 in DNA: TGTGCCAGCAGTTTACGGGGTGGCACTGAAGCTTTCTTT.

The table lists this clonotype with many counts. The chain combines TRBV6-2 or TRBV6-3 with TRBJ2-1; D uncertain. This CDR3 comprises 13 residues. The germline V and J ends were trimmed by 7 bases and 0 bases, with 7 bases remaining between them. From germline, CDR1 is MNHEY and CDR2 SVGEGT. The CDR3 nucleotides read TGTGCCAGCACCAGCTTCTCCTACAATGAGCAGTTCTTC. This translates into CASTSFSYNEQFF.

The chain is built from TRBV30 and TRBJ2-4; TRBD2 aligns across 8 bases. Germline V gene data show CDR1 as GTSNPN and CDR2 as SVGIG (reference sequence). The CDR3 consists of 16 residues. V gave up 3 bases and J gave up 1 base; unmatched junction bases: 8. CDR3: CAWRRSGGGAKNIQYF. The CDR3, as DNA: TGTGCCTGGAGGCGGAGTGGCGGGGGGGCCAAAAACATTCAGTACTTC.

This clonotype was seen more than once but under ten times. Its ends do not fully match the called genes, so a read error is possible. This chain uses TRBV27 with TRBJ2-2; D is perhaps TRBD2 (5 bases). Looked up from germline, CDR1 is MNHEY and CDR2 is SMNVEV (reference sequence). CDR3 length: 11 residues. CDR3: CASSRYGERFF. In DNA form, the CDR3 reads TGTGCCAGCAGTCGATACGGGGAGCGGTTTTTT.

This clonotype was recorded many times. The chain carries TRBV10-3 and TRBJ2-7; no definite D call. V shed 2 bases and J shed 1 base, with 9 bases lying between them. The CDR3 length is 14 residues. CDR1 and CDR2 from the germline V gene are ENHRY and SYGVKD. CDR3 in amino acids: CAISENSLSYEQYF. Here the CDR3 DNA reads TGTGCCATCAGTGAGAACAGTTTGTCCTACGAGCAGTACTTC.

This clonotype was counted a few times. The chain couples TRBV20-1 to TRBJ2-7; 8 bases align to TRBD1. The V gene end was trimmed by 4 bases and the J gene end by 1 base; junction bases not matched to a gene: 3. Per germline, CDR1 DFQATT and CDR2 SNEGSKA (reference sequence). The CDR3 loop spans 13 amino acids. This chain's CDR3 is CSANRDRSYEQYF. The CDR3 DNA reads TGCAGTGCTAACCGGGACAGGTCCTACGAGCAGTACTTC.

Notes on this clonotype: A much larger clone differs by one base, so this may be a read error. The chain links TRBV5-5 to TRBJ2-3, with TRBD2 as a possible D gene (5 bases). V lost 4 bases and J lost 4, with 7 bases in between. The germline V gene has CDR1 SGHKS and CDR2 YYEKEE (reference sequence). The CDR3 spans 12 residues. The CDR3 region is CASSRTADTQYF. The CDR3 DNA reads TGTGCCAGCAGCCGGACTGCAGATACGCAGTATTTT.

V usage is TRBV9 and J usage is TRBJ2-3, with 8 bases fitting TRBD2. The V and J ends lost 0 bases and 6 bases, in that order; junction bases with no gene match: 9. The CDR3 is 16 residues long. Per germline, CDR1 SGDLS and CDR2 YYNGEE. In DNA form, the CDR3 reads TGTGCCAGCAGCGTAGTGGCGGGGGGTCCGGCGGATACGCAGTATTTT. It is translated as CASSVVAGGPADTQYF.

This clonotype was counted ten times or more. The chain is built from TRBV7-2 and TRBJ2-7; 8 positions agree with TRBD2. Germline loops: CDR1 SGHTA, CDR2 FQGNSA. The CDR3 runs to 15 residues. Trimming at V came to 4 bases and at J to 1 base, leaving 6 bases not matched to a gene. The CDR3 coding sequence is TGTGCCAGCAGCTCGGAGCGGGGGCCTTCCTACGAGCAGTACTTC. Translating it yields CASSSERGPSYEQYF.

The chain employs TRBV29-1 and TRBJ2-1; 8 bases agree with TRBD1. Germline lookup yields CDR1 SQVTM and CDR2 ANQGSEA. The CDR3 extends over 14 amino acids. With 6 bases clipped from V and 7 bases from J, the junction kept 11 bases outside the gene matches. The CDR3 DNA follows: TGCAGCGTCCGGGGCAGGGGGCGAGGAAATGAGCAGTTCTTC. It specifies CSVRGRGRGNEQFF.

This clonotype was seen more than once but under ten times. V is TRBV6-5 and J is TRBJ1-6; D remains unclear. Germline V gives CDR1 MNHEY, CDR2 SVGAGI. V gave up 3 bases and J gave up 4 bases, with 16 bases separating them. CDR3 size: 17 residues. Written as DNA, the CDR3 is TGTGCCAGCAGTTATTCATTCCGGCCTCCTTATAATTCACCCCTCCACTTT. The encoded protein is CASSYSFRPPYNSPLHF.

About this clonotype itself: A read error may account for a junction end that differs from germline. V gene TRBV11-2 combines with J gene TRBJ2-3, with TRBD1 matching 10 bases. The CDR3 totals 14 residues. Germline CDR1 reads SGHAT; CDR2 reads FQNNGV. CDR3 in amino acids: CAGSPGTGVDTQYF. CDR3 nucleotide sequence: TGTGCCGGCAGCCCCGGGACAGGGGTCGATACGCAGTATTTT.

The table lists this clonotype with a few counts. Its ends do not fully match the called genes, so a read error is possible. V and J are TRBV9 and TRBJ1-1, with 10 bases fitting TRBD1. Germline CDR1 is SGDLS and CDR2 is YYNGEE. The CDR3 has 13 residues. In nucleotides, the CDR3 is TGCGCCAGCAGCGACGACAGGGGGCGAGAAGCTTTCTTT. Its translation: CASSDDRGREAFF.

The sample holds many counts of this clonotype. This chain joins TRBV3-1 and TRBJ2-1, with D possibly matching TRBD1 (6 bases). This CDR3 has 13 residues. V lost 1 base, J lost 9 bases, and 10 bases lay in between. The germline CDR1 and CDR2 sequences are LGHDT and YNNKEL (reference sequence). The CDR3 loop reads CASSQARGGEQFF. As DNA, the CDR3 is TGTGCCAGCAGCCAAGCCAGGGGCGGTGAGCAGTTCTTC.

The chain is built from TRBV6-2 or TRBV6-3 and TRBJ1-5, with D unclear. Deletions cut 0 bases from V and 7 bases from J, with 19 bases between. CDR3 length: 17 residues. Per the germline V gene, CDR1 is MNHEY and CDR2 is SVGEGT. Here the CDR3 reads CASSYSINPRAGQPQHF. CDR3 in DNA: TGTGCCAGCAGTTACTCGATAAACCCCCGAGCTGGCCAGCCCCAGCATTTT.